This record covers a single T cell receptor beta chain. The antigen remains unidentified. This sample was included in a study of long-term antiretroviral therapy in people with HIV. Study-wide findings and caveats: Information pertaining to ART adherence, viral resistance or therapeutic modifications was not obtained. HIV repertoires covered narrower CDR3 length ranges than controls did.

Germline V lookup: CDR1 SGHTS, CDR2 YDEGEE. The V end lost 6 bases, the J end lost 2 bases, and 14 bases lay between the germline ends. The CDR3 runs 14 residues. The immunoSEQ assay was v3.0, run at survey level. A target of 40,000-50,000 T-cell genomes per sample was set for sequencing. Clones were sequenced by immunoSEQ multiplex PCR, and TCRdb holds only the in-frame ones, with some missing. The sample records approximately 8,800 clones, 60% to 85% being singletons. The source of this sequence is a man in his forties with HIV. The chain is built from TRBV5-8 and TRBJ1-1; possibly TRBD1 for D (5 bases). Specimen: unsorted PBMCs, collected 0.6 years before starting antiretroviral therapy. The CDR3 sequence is CASTRGAVNTEAFF. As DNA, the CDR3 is TGTGCCAGCACTAGGGGCGCAGTTAACACTGAAGCTTTCTTT.